This paragraph reports one T cell receptor (beta chain). TCRdb's copy holds only in-frame clones and misses some; the assay was immunoSEQ multiplex PCR. Here the sample spans 190,000 or so clones, about two thirds being singletons. This specimen comes from a study of cytotoxic CD8 clonotypes in ibrutinib-treated CLL. Material: PBMCs, obtained after 24 months of ibrutinib treatment. This TCR was sampled from a human donor with chronic lymphocytic leukemia.

The CDR3 reads CATSRGRASGSDEQFF. CDR3 DNA sequence: TGTGCCACCAGCAGAGGGAGGGCTAGCGGGAGCGATGAGCAGTTCTTC. The V call is TRBV15, the J call TRBJ2-1; 10 nucleotides match TRBD2. V was clipped by 1 base and J by 8 bases; unmatched bases: 8. The CDR3 sequence is 16 residues long. Germline lookup yields CDR1 LNHNV and CDR2 YYDKDF (reference sequence). Together with reference TRBV15 and TRBJ2-1, the CDR3 gives the full variable domain: DAMVIQNPRYQVTQFGKPVTLSCSQTLNHNVMYWYQQKSSQAPKLLFHYYDKDFNNEADTPDNFQSRRPNTSFCFLDIRSPGLGDTAMYLCATSRGRASGSDEQFFGPGTRLTVL.